This T cell receptor beta chain emerged from a study of response to subunit inactivated influenza vaccine. Study-level results: The authors suggested that every seasonal influenza vaccination recruits few new T cells.

About this clonotype: Its antigen is as yet unknown.

Via MiXCR, TCRdb re-called the RT-PCR reads, giving one row per CDR3 protein. This table has around 570,000 distinct CDR3 sequences, about 8% appearing once. Germline-derived CDR1 and CDR2 are SGHRS and YFSETQ. V was cut by 4 bases and J by 5 bases, with 13 bases left in between. The CDR3 sequence is 13 residues long. This sample comprised PBMCs from blood, obtained less than 30 months after vaccination. The sequence was obtained from a man aged 50 to 69 who received an inactivated influenza vaccine. The chain couples TRBV5-1 to TRBJ2-7; D not resolved. The DNA for the CDR3 is TGCGCCAGCAGCCTAGGGTCCCTCCACGAGCAGTACTTC. Translating it yields CASSLGSLHEQYF.